The 10 T cell receptor beta chains presented below share a single source sample, sequenced in a study of shared clonotypes between healthy human individuals. Profiling relied on immunoSEQ multiplex PCR, and the TCRdb table lists in-frame clones only, not all of them. The sample has millions of clones, 90% to 95% seen once. Sequencing input: naive CD4+ T cells sorted from blood. The sample's subset: CD45RA+ positively selected. These receptors originate from a man aged 18 to 30 in good health.

This chain connects TRBV4-1 to TRBJ1-1, with D unclear. The CDR3 is 14 residues long. In germline, CDR1 is MGHRA, CDR2 YSYEKL. V was trimmed by 5 bases and J by 4 bases, leaving 14 bases between them. CDR3 sequence reads: CASSSPGSGTEAFF. The CDR3 nucleotides read TGCGCCAGCAGCTCCCCCGGCTCAGGCACTGAAGCTTTCTTT.

The rearrangement links TRBV19 to TRBJ1-1, with D unresolved. The CDR3 has 13 residues. Trimming removed 5 bases from V and 3 bases from J, with 10 bases in between. The germline gives CDR1 LNHDA, CDR2 SQIVND (reference sequence). In DNA, the CDR3 is TGTGCCAGTAGTTTATCGACATACACTGAAGCTTTCTTT. It encodes CASSLSTYTEAFF.

This chain uses TRBV6-1 with TRBJ2-3; weak D call: TRBD1 (7 bases). CDR1 and CDR2 (germline): MNHNS, SASEGT. Deletions cut 4 bases from V and 4 bases from J, with 12 bases between. The CDR3 length is 14 residues. The CDR3 DNA reads TGTGCCAGCAGTGGGCGGGACAGATCAGATACGCAGTATTTT. Translating it yields CASSGRDRSDTQYF.

This rearrangement joins TRBV6-5 to TRBJ2-3, with a possible D match to TRBD2 (5 bases). CDR1 and CDR2 (germline): MNHEY, SVGAGI. V was trimmed by 2 bases and J by 0 bases, leaving 12 bases between them. CDR3 size: 16 residues. CDR3 DNA: TGTGCCAGCAGTTACAGTTCGGGGTCTAGCACAGATACGCAGTATTTT. Translated, it gives CASSYSSGSSTDTQYF.

This rearrangement joins TRBV19 to TRBJ2-3, with TRBD2 matching 10 bases. The V and J ends lost 0 bases and 7 bases, in that order; junction bases with no gene match: 7. Germline loops: CDR1 LNHDA, CDR2 SQIVND (reference sequence). This CDR3 comprises 16 residues. CDR3 DNA sequence: TGTGCCAGTAGTATAGATTTGGCTAGCGGGAGCTATACGCAGTATTTT. Translating it yields CASSIDLASGSYTQYF.

The rearrangement links TRBV6-1 to TRBJ2-1; D perhaps matches TRBD2 (6 bases). This CDR3 is 12 amino acids long. CDR1 and CDR2 (germline): MNHNS, SASEGT. V lost 8 bases and J 6 bases, leaving 11 bases between the germline ends. The CDR3 spells CASEGGTNEQFF. The DNA of the CDR3 is TGTGCCAGCGAGGGAGGCACCAATGAGCAGTTCTTC.

This clone has only a few counts. The CDR3 protein is CASSGTLEGTEAFF. The CDR3 region has the DNA TGTGCCAGCAGCGGGACTTTGGAGGGAACTGAAGCTTTCTTT. The chain recombines TRBV9 with TRBJ1-1; D gene ambiguous. V shed 3 bases and J shed 5 bases, with 14 bases lying between them. This CDR3 region has 14 residues. Germline assignment: CDR1 SGDLS and CDR2 YYNGEE.

The count of this clone is one. J is TRBJ2-1 and V is TRBV5-1, with 7 bases aligning to TRBD1. Looked up from germline, CDR1 is SGHRS and CDR2 is YFSETQ. V gave up 3 bases and J gave up 4 bases; unmatched junction bases: 4. The CDR3 contains 14 residues. Here the CDR3 reads CASSSGQTYNEQFF. The CDR3 DNA reads as TGCGCCAGCAGCTCGGGACAGACATACAATGAGCAGTTCTTC.

CDR3 DNA sequence: TGTGCCACCCGACGCTCTGGGGCCAACGTCCTGACTTTC. Its translation is CATRRSGANVLTF. J is TRBJ2-6 and V is TRBV15; unclear D gene. Deletions cut 8 bases from V and 0 bases from J, with 5 bases between. Germline V CDR1 and CDR2: LNHNV, YYDKDF (reference sequence). The CDR3 consists of 13 residues.

The chain joins TRBV2 to TRBJ2-3, with 11 bases lining up with TRBD2. After removal of 6 bases from V and 2 bases from J, the junction contained 7 bases not matched to a gene. The CDR3 runs to 16 residues. CDR1 and CDR2 (germline): SNHLY, FYNNEI. CDR3 nucleotide sequence: TGTGCCAGCAGAATAGGGACTAGCGGAGACACAGATACGCAGTATTTT. This translates into CASRIGTSGDTDTQYF.